The 15 T cell receptor beta chains given below trace back to one sample, sequenced in a study of cytomegalovirus exposure and HLA in healthy donors. Primers included in the PCR were 60 Vbeta and 13 Jbeta primers. The data were produced by immunoSEQ multiplex PCR, yet TCRdb's version contains in-frame clones alone and is incomplete. The sample carries 80,000 to 100,000 clones, more than 60% recorded once. The sample comprised PBMCs. These TCRs come from a middle-aged man in good health and CMV-seropositive.

This clone showed up just a few times. The rearrangement uses TRBV6-5 and TRBJ2-4; 8 nucleotides agree with TRBD1. The CDR3 consists of 13 residues. V lost 6 bases and J lost 5; bases outside the gene matches: 3. Germline V CDR1 and CDR2: MNHEY, SVGAGI. The CDR3 sequence: CASSPTGENIQYF. Written as DNA, the CDR3 is TGTGCCAGCAGCCCGACAGGGGAAAACATTCAGTACTTC.

The genes are TRBV7-8 and TRBJ2-1; 9 positions match TRBD2. This CDR3 has 13 residues. V trimming: 5 bases; J trimming: 9 bases; junction bases outside the gene matches: 5. The germline V gene has CDR1 SGHVS and CDR2 FQNEAQ. CDR3 residues: CASSMGTSSEQFF. Written as DNA, the CDR3 is TGTGCCAGCAGCATGGGGACTAGCTCTGAGCAGTTCTTC.

The chain is built from TRBV9 and TRBJ2-5; unclear D gene. V was cut by 5 bases and J by 3 bases, with 8 bases left in between. The V gene's germline CDR1 is SGDLS and CDR2 YYNGEE. The CDR3 extends over 12 amino acids. The CDR3 reads CASRGAEETQYF. The CDR3 nucleotides are TGTGCCAGCAGGGGTGCGGAAGAGACCCAGTACTTC.

CDR3 sequence reads: CASSPNSRVRDTEAFF. The CDR3 DNA reads as TGCGCCAGCAGCCCCAACTCGAGGGTACGGGACACTGAAGCTTTCTTT. The chain recombines TRBV4-3 with TRBJ1-1; D is unclear. V was cut by 4 bases and J by 3 bases, with 18 bases left in between. This CDR3 contains 16 residues. Germline V gene data show CDR1 as LGHNA and CDR2 as YSLEER.

The chain is built from TRBV7-2 and TRBJ2-1, with TRBD1 matching 8 bases. J was trimmed by 3 bases and V by 6 bases; bases with no gene match: 19. Per the germline V gene, CDR1 is SGHTA and CDR2 is FQGNSA. The CDR3 length is 19 residues. The CDR3 reads CASRARTGSTLKIYNEQFF. As DNA, the CDR3 is TGTGCCAGCAGGGCTCGGACAGGGTCAACCCTAAAAATCTACAATGAGCAGTTCTTC. Full variable domain (remainder filled in from reference TRBV7-2 and TRBJ2-1): GAGVSQSPSNKVTEKGKDVELRCDPISGHTALYWYRQSLGQGLEFLIYFQGNSAPDKSGLPSDRFSAERTGGSVSTLTIQRTQQEDSAVYLCASRARTGSTLKIYNEQFFGPGTRLTVL.

The chain employs TRBV10-3 and TRBJ2-2; 7 bases map to TRBD1. CDR1 and CDR2 (germline): ENHRY, SYGVKD. CDR3 length equals 14 residues. Germline trimming cut 9 bases from V and 4 bases from J; bases unmatched to any gene: 8. The CDR3 DNA follows: TGTGCCATGAACAGACAGGGCATCACCGGGGAGCTGTTTTTT. This sequence encodes CAMNRQGITGELFF.

The chain links TRBV6-6 to TRBJ1-5; possible D gene TRBD1, 5 bases. From germline, CDR1 is MNHNY and CDR2 SVGAGI (reference sequence). V dropped 7 bases and J dropped 0 bases, with 7 bases sitting between them. The CDR3 is 13 residues long. CDR3 loop: CASKGDSNQPQHF. DNA for the CDR3: TGTGCCAGCAAAGGGGATAGCAATCAGCCCCAGCATTTT.

The V and J genes are TRBV9 and TRBJ2-3; 7 nucleotides line up with TRBD1. CDR1 is SGDLS, CDR2 YYNGEE, per germline. This CDR3 spans 15 amino acids. With V trimmed by 5 bases and J by 0 bases, 6 bases remained unmatched. The CDR3 sequence: CASSQGGSSTDTQYF. CDR3 bases: TGTGCCAGCAGTCAAGGGGGCTCTAGCACAGATACGCAGTATTTT.

The sample holds a few counts of this clone. The rearrangement joins TRBV19 to TRBJ1-4; D gene unclear. The CDR3 runs to 12 residues. Germline CDR1 reads LNHDA; CDR2 reads SQIVND (reference sequence). Trimming removed 5 bases from V and 7 bases from J, with 8 bases in between. The CDR3 spells CASSGLGEKLFF. The CDR3 nucleotides are TGTGCCAGTAGTGGGCTTGGTGAAAAACTGTTTTTT. Looking up the rest from reference TRBV19 and TRBJ1-4 gives the full variable domain: DGGITQSPKYLFRKEGQNVTLSCEQNLNHDAMYWYRQDPGQGLRLIYYSQIVNDFQKGDIAEGYSVSREKKESFPLTVTSAQKNPTAFYLCASSGLGEKLFFGSGTQLSVL.

The chain recombines TRBV5-1 with TRBJ1-5; 7 positions agree with TRBD1. The J segment lost 2 bases and the V segment lost 0 bases, leaving 8 bases of the junction unmatched. The CDR3 runs 17 residues. In germline, CDR1 is SGHRS, CDR2 YFSETQ. The CDR3 DNA sequence: TGCGCCAGCAGCTTGGAGGAAAGGGGGCATGGCAATCAGCCCCAGCATTTT. It codes for CASSLEERGHGNQPQHF.

This clone was observed a few times. The genes are TRBV7-3 and TRBJ2-3; TRBD1 matches at 8 bases. This CDR3 has 15 residues. The V segment lost 5 bases and the J segment 1 base; nucleotides outside the gene matches: 5. Germline values: CDR1 SGHTA, CDR2 FQGTGA. The CDR3 DNA reads TGTGCCAGCAGCCCCGGACAGGGCGGCACAGATACGCAGTATTTT. Translated, it gives CASSPGQGGTDTQYF.

The V call is TRBV6-1, the J call TRBJ2-6; no reliable D call. The V and J ends lost 2 bases and 4 bases respectively, with 15 bases between them. The CDR3 runs 17 residues. CDR1 and CDR2 (germline): MNHNS, SASEGT. CDR3 protein: CASSEPFSASGANVLTF. In DNA form, the CDR3 reads TGTGCCAGCAGTGAACCGTTCAGTGCATCCGGGGCCAACGTCCTGACTTTC.

This clone was counted a single time. The rearrangement joins TRBV6-1 to TRBJ1-4, with TRBD1 identical over 8 bases. The germline CDR1 and CDR2 sequences are MNHNS and SASEGT. The CDR3 is made up of 15 amino acids. The V segment lost 2 bases and the J segment 2 bases; nucleotides outside the gene matches: 1. The CDR3 region has the DNA TGTGCCAGCAGTGAACAGGGGGCGACTAATGAAAAACTGTTTTTT. Its translation is CASSEQGATNEKLFF.

The chain recombines TRBV7-8 with TRBJ1-4; D gene unclear. The V end lost 4 bases, the J end lost 0 bases, and 9 bases lay between the germline ends. Germline values: CDR1 SGHVS, CDR2 FQNEAQ. This CDR3 is built from 15 residues. This chain's CDR3 is CASSSLVATNEKLFF. The CDR3 DNA reads as TGTGCCAGCAGCTCCCTAGTTGCAACTAATGAAAAACTGTTTTTT.

This sequence joins TRBV7-9 and TRBJ1-6, with 10 positions matching TRBD1. V lost 6 bases, J lost 8 bases, and 4 bases stayed unmatched. The length of the CDR3 is 14 residues. The V gene's germline CDR1 is SEHNR and CDR2 FQNEAQ (reference sequence). The DNA of the CDR3 is TGTGCCAGCAGAGTTGACAGGGGGCATTCACCCCTCCACTTT. Protein product: CASRVDRGHSPLHF.